These T cell receptor beta chains were read from a single sample in a study of blood T cell repertoires in COVID-19. TCRdb's copy holds only in-frame clones and misses some; the assay was immunoSEQ multiplex PCR. The sample yields 250,000 to 350,000 clones, approximately 83% seen once. Sequencing used PBMCs or T cells enriched from blood (not recorded which). All receptors derive from a woman in her 30s who had recovered from COVID-19. The CDR3 runs from the conserved cysteine through the conserved F or W. A D gene is named only where the DNA matches it firmly. Rows may omit the clone size; those that give it use once, few, many or a size class.

J gene: TRBJ2-6; clone size: NA; D gene: TRBD1; V gene: TRBV11-2; CDR3 DNA: TGTGCCAGCAGCTCCCCAAATCGACAGGGCCCCCCTGGGGCCAACGTCCTGACTTTC; CDR3 protein: CASSSPNRQGPPGANVLTF
J gene: TRBJ2-3; clone size: NA; D gene: NA; V gene: TRBV18; CDR3 DNA: TGTGCCAGCTCACTAGGGGCAGATACGCAGTATTTT; CDR3 protein: CASSLGADTQYF
J gene: TRBJ1-2; clone size: NA; D gene: TRBD1; V gene: TRBV12-3/TRBV12-4; CDR3 DNA: TGTGCCAGCAGTTGGGGACAGCACTATGGCTACACCTTC; CDR3 protein: CASSWGQHYGYTF
J gene: TRBJ2-7; clone size: NA; D gene: TRBD2; V gene: TRBV6-5; CDR3 DNA: TGTGCCGTTGCGGGACTAGCGAATTCCTACGAGCAGTACTTC; CDR3 protein: CAVAGLANSYEQYF
J gene: TRBJ1-2; clone size: NA; D gene: TRBD1; V gene: TRBV6-5; CDR3 DNA: TGTGCCAGCAGTCTATCAGGGACAGGGGGCTATGGCTACACCTTC; CDR3 protein: CASSLSGTGGYGYTF
J gene: TRBJ1-6; clone size: NA; D gene: NA; V gene: TRBV29-1; CDR3 DNA: TGCAGCGTTCTAACAGGGTTGGGTTCACCCCTCCACTTT; CDR3 protein: CSVLTGLGSPLHF
J gene: TRBJ2-1; clone size: NA; D gene: TRBD2; V gene: TRBV28; CDR3 DNA: TGTGCCAGCAGCCTCTTAGCGGGATCGTACAATGAGCAGTTCTTC; CDR3 protein: CASSLLAGSYNEQFF
J gene: TRBJ1-4; clone size: once; D gene: TRBD1; V gene: TRBV19; CDR3 DNA: TGTGCCAGTAGTATCAGGGGGCATAGGAATGAAAAACTGTTTTTT; CDR3 protein: CASSIRGHRNEKLFF
J gene: TRBJ2-4; clone size: NA; D gene: NA; V gene: TRBV28; CDR3 DNA: TGTGCCAGCGGTCCCTATGCGGCCCCAGCGGACATTCAGTACTTC; CDR3 protein: CASGPYAAPADIQYF
J gene: TRBJ1-6; clone size: NA; D gene: NA; V gene: TRBV3-1/TRBV3-2; CDR3 DNA: TGTGCCAGCAGCCAACAGGGCACCTATAATTCACCCCTCCACTTT; CDR3 protein: CASSQQGTYNSPLHF
J gene: TRBJ2-1; clone size: NA; D gene: NA; V gene: TRBV7-2; CDR3 DNA: TGTGCCAGCAGCTTATGGGGAGGGGGGCCCAGAAATGAGCAGTTCTTC; CDR3 protein: CASSLWGGGPRNEQFF
J gene: TRBJ2-6; clone size: NA; D gene: TRBD1; V gene: TRBV19; CDR3 DNA: TGTGCCAGTAGTAATCCCAGGGGGCTCTCTGGGGCCAACGTCCTGACTTTC; CDR3 protein: CASSNPRGLSGANVLTF
J gene: TRBJ1-6; clone size: NA; D gene: NA; V gene: TRBV5-4; CDR3 DNA: TGTGCCAGCAGTACAAACGCCGCGGATTCACCCCTCCACTTT; CDR3 protein: CASSTNAADSPLHF
J gene: TRBJ1-6; clone size: NA; D gene: NA; V gene: TRBV27; CDR3 DNA: TGTGCCAGCAGAGGGGAACAGGCCCTCCTGACCTATAATTCACCCCTCCACTTT; CDR3 protein: CASRGEQALLTYNSPLHF
J gene: TRBJ2-7; clone size: NA; D gene: NA; V gene: TRBV30; CDR3 DNA: TGTGCCTGGACCAGGGGCCCCGGCTACGAGCAGTACTTC; CDR3 protein: CAWTRGPGYEQYF
J gene: TRBJ2-6; clone size: NA; D gene: TRBD1; V gene: TRBV19; CDR3 DNA: TGTGCCAGTAGCCCGGACAGGAATCAGGTCCTGACTTTC; CDR3 protein: CASSPDRNQVLTF
J gene: TRBJ2-3; clone size: NA; D gene: TRBD1; V gene: TRBV18; CDR3 DNA: TGTGCCAGCTCGCGCACCGGGACAGGGAGCCTCACAGATACGCAGTATTTT; CDR3 protein: CASSRTGTGSLTDTQYF
J gene: TRBJ1-1; clone size: NA; D gene: TRBD1; V gene: TRBV6-5; CDR3 DNA: TGTGCCAGCAGTTACAGGGGGCATAGGGGTGAAGCTTTCTTT; CDR3 protein: CASSYRGHRGEAFF
J gene: TRBJ1-5; clone size: few; D gene: NA; V gene: TRBV2; CDR3 DNA: TGTGCCAGCAGTGGAGGGAATCAGCCCCAGCATTTT; CDR3 protein: CASSGGNQPQHF
J gene: TRBJ1-6; clone size: NA; D gene: TRBD1; V gene: TRBV7-2; CDR3 DNA: TGTGCCAGCAGCTTACGGACAGGGCGGTTTGGTTCACCCCTCCACTTT; CDR3 protein: CASSLRTGRFGSPLHF
J gene: TRBJ1-1; clone size: once; D gene: TRBD1; V gene: TRBV2; CDR3 DNA: TGTGCCAGCAAGACAGGGGAGGCTTTCTTT; CDR3 protein: CASKTGEAFF
J gene: TRBJ1-4; clone size: NA; D gene: TRBD1; V gene: TRBV2; CDR3 DNA: TGTGCCAGCAGTGAAACAGGGGGGTCTAATGAAAAACTGTTTTTT; CDR3 protein: CASSETGGSNEKLFF
J gene: TRBJ1-3; clone size: NA; D gene: TRBD1; V gene: TRBV9; CDR3 DNA: TGTGCCAGCAGCGCTTCCGGGACAGGGTCAAACACCATATATTTT; CDR3 protein: CASSASGTGSNTIYF
J gene: TRBJ1-1; clone size: NA; D gene: NA; V gene: TRBV9; CDR3 DNA: TGTGCCAGCAGCCCCTTCGTGGACAGCGGTGAGCACACTGAAGCTTTCTTT; CDR3 protein: CASSPFVDSGEHTEAFF
J gene: TRBJ2-1; clone size: few; D gene: NA; V gene: TRBV27; CDR3 DNA: TGTGCCAGCAGTTTTACCTTAGCTGTTGAGCAGTTCTTC; CDR3 protein: CASSFTLAVEQFF
J gene: TRBJ2-6; clone size: NA; D gene: NA; V gene: TRBV7-2; CDR3 DNA: TGTGCCAGCAGCTTATGGGCAAACTCTGGGGCCAACGTCCTGACTTTC; CDR3 protein: CASSLWANSGANVLTF
J gene: TRBJ1-5; clone size: NA; D gene: TRBD1; V gene: TRBV28; CDR3 DNA: TGTGCCAGCAGAGCCAGAGACAGGGAACAGCAGCCCCAGCATTTT; CDR3 protein: CASRARDREQQPQHF
J gene: TRBJ2-7; clone size: NA; D gene: TRBD1; V gene: TRBV24-1; CDR3 DNA: TGTGCCACCAGTACAGGGGTATCGGGAAACTACGAGCAGTACTTC; CDR3 protein: CATSTGVSGNYEQYF
J gene: TRBJ1-3; clone size: NA; D gene: TRBD1; V gene: TRBV19; CDR3 DNA: TGTGCCAGTGCGCCACAGGGGTTCGCTGGAAACACCATATATTTT; CDR3 protein: CASAPQGFAGNTIYF
J gene: TRBJ2-1; clone size: NA; D gene: NA; V gene: TRBV7-8; CDR3 DNA: TGTGCCAGCAGCGACCGGGAAGGAGACAATGAGCAGTTCTTC; CDR3 protein: CASSDREGDNEQFF
J gene: TRBJ2-5; clone size: NA; D gene: NA; V gene: TRBV10-3; CDR3 DNA: TGTGCCATCAGCCCCCGAGGGTACCAAGAGACCCAGTACTTC; CDR3 protein: CAISPRGYQETQYF
J gene: TRBJ2-2; clone size: NA; D gene: TRBD1; V gene: TRBV10-2; CDR3 DNA: TGCGCCAGCAGTGAGGGACAGGGGTGGGAGCTGTTTTTT; CDR3 protein: CASSEGQGWELFF
J gene: TRBJ2-3; clone size: NA; D gene: NA; V gene: TRBV5-4; CDR3 DNA: TGTGCCAGCAGCCCCAATCCAGCGTTCCGCACAGATACGCAGTATTTT; CDR3 protein: CASSPNPAFRTDTQYF
J gene: TRBJ2-7; clone size: NA; D gene: NA; V gene: TRBV4-1; CDR3 DNA: TGCGCCAGCAGCCAAGATACAGGGAGCTCCTACGAGCAGTACTTC; CDR3 protein: CASSQDTGSSYEQYF
J gene: TRBJ1-6; clone size: NA; D gene: TRBD1; V gene: TRBV10-3; CDR3 DNA: TGTGCCATCAGGGACAGGGATTCTAGTTCACCCCTCCACTTT; CDR3 protein: CAIRDRDSSSPLHF
J gene: TRBJ2-5; clone size: NA; D gene: NA; V gene: TRBV5-4; CDR3 DNA: TGTGCCAGCAGCTCCCTATCTTGGTCGGGAAATGAGACCCAGTACTTC; CDR3 protein: CASSSLSWSGNETQYF
J gene: TRBJ2-7; clone size: NA; D gene: TRBD2; V gene: TRBV18; CDR3 DNA: TGTGCCAGCTCAGGGAGCGGGGGGCAGGACGAGCAGTACTTC; CDR3 protein: CASSGSGGQDEQYF
J gene: TRBJ2-6; clone size: NA; D gene: NA; V gene: TRBV28; CDR3 DNA: TGTGCCAGCAGTTTCACAGGGATAGCCAACGTCCTGACTTTC; CDR3 protein: CASSFTGIANVLTF
J gene: TRBJ2-3; clone size: NA; D gene: TRBD2; V gene: TRBV27; CDR3 DNA: TGTGCCAGCAGGTCGGGGGAGGGACGCACAGATACGCAGTATTTT; CDR3 protein: CASRSGEGRTDTQYF
J gene: TRBJ2-3; clone size: NA; D gene: NA; V gene: TRBV5-1; CDR3 DNA: TGCGCCAGCAGCTTGATTCCTACCACAGATACGCAGTATTTT; CDR3 protein: CASSLIPTTDTQYF
J gene: TRBJ1-2; clone size: NA; D gene: TRBD1; V gene: TRBV28; CDR3 DNA: TGTGCCAGCGGGACAGGGAATGGCTACACCTTC; CDR3 protein: CASGTGNGYTF
J gene: TRBJ2-7; clone size: NA; D gene: NA; V gene: TRBV5-6; CDR3 DNA: TGTGCCAGCAGCTTGGGGGGGCCCGAGCAGTACTTC; CDR3 protein: CASSLGGPEQYF
J gene: TRBJ2-1; clone size: NA; D gene: TRBD2; V gene: TRBV5-6; CDR3 DNA: TGTGCCAGCAGAGGGGCGGGGGTAGGCTACAATGAGCAGTTCTTC; CDR3 protein: CASRGAGVGYNEQFF